The clone carrying this TCR beta chain was counted at least ten times. Antigen unknown. The sample originates from a study of CD8 T cells in ankylosing spondylitis. General study results and limits: As for the disease-linked clones, they showed a CD8+ phenotype and occurred at relatively low frequencies in peripheral blood. Several of the motif variants were reported before in synovial fluid and blood from reactive arthritis. Seemingly characteristic of ankylosing spondylitis blood was a TCR beta motif consisting of about 8 highly homologous variants.

TCRdb reanalysed the 5' RACE reads using MiXCR and keeps one entry per CDR3 protein. The sample yields approximately 250,000 distinct CDR3 sequences, roughly a quarter seen once. The specimen was blood, either unsorted or a sorted T cell fraction (not recorded which). The TCR sequence derives from a male donor with ankylosing spondylitis or in good health (not recorded which).

CDR3 in DNA: TGTGCCAGCAGCTTATTAGCGACGGGCAATGAGCAGTTCTTC. It encodes CASSLLATGNEQFF. V is TRBV11-3 and J is TRBJ2-1; a possible D gene is TRBD2 (5 bases). The CDR3 totals 14 residues. V lost 2 bases to trimming and J lost 6 bases, with 11 bases between them. Germline V gives CDR1 SGHNT, CDR2 YENEEA.